This TCR beta chain was identified during a study of blood T cell repertoires in COVID-19. Study background: Acute-phase and convalescent COVID-19 samples originated in the United States, Italy and Spain. The cDNA or gDNA used as material had been derived from T cells, B-cell-depleted T cells, or PBMCs.

Source study methods: Estimated nucleated cell counts came from reference gene primer amplification. Assay used: immunoSEQ multiplex PCR; TCRdb lists only in-frame clones, some missing. That table supplies the V and J calls and clone size; D and trimming were determined from the DNA. The table lists 40,000 to 60,000 clones, more than 75% of them singletons, with approximately 4% in the top ten. Germline-derived CDR1 and CDR2 are SGHRS and YFSETQ. The CDR3 consists of 14 residues. V dropped 4 bases and J dropped 6 bases, with 17 bases sitting between them. The chain carries TRBV5-1 and TRBJ2-7, with D perhaps matching TRBD2 (6 bases). The clonotype was recovered from a human donor in a cohort sampled during active COVID-19. The sample taken for sequencing was peripheral blood. The CDR3 is CASSAGTGRAEQYF. The DNA for the CDR3 is TGCGCCAGCAGCGCCGGGACTGGACGGGCCGAGCAGTACTTC.